The clone carrying this TCR beta chain was seen a few times. What it recognizes is unknown. This entry is derived from a study of T-cell memory formation after mild COVID-19. Study background: For the most part, TCR clusters were specific to one donor.

The study, taken as a whole, reports: Some SARS-CoV-2-responding clones were already detected in memory before infection. The study found balanced CD4/CD8 in clones contracting day 15 to 85 and a CD4+ lean in later expanders.

MiXCR was run by TCRdb on the 5' RACE reads, yielding one entry per CDR3 protein. Among around 510,000 distinct CDR3 sequences listed, less than 25% were seen once. Sequencing input: PBMCs or a T cell subset sorted from them (not recorded which). This clonotype originated in an adult woman who had mild COVID-19 (a few samples of this study predate the infection). Cell type and time point are not known.

CDR3: CASSLPSAKNIQYF. CDR3 DNA: TGTGCCAGCAGCTTACCATCAGCCAAAAACATTCAGTACTTC. The genes are TRBV13 and TRBJ2-4; no firm D call. V lost 2 bases to trimming and J lost 0 bases, with 5 bases between them. The germline gives CDR1 PRHDT, CDR2 FYEKMQ (reference sequence). This CDR3 is 14 amino acids long.